The 18 T cell receptor beta chains given below trace back to one sample, sequenced in a study of glioma-infiltrating T cells after dendritic cell vaccination. Some clones are missing from TCRdb's copy, which holds only in-frame ones; the method was immunoSEQ multiplex PCR. The sample yields 50,000 to 55,000 clones, around 89% seen once. Time point described: after dendritic cell vaccination, including at tumor progression/relapse. Sequencing was performed on blood, taken after dendritic cell vaccination. The origin of the receptors is a human donor with glioblastoma.

Only one count was recorded for this clone. This chain links TRBV28 with TRBJ1-5; D gene uncertain. The germline V gene has CDR1 MDHEN and CDR2 SYDVKM. This CDR3 has 16 residues. The V gene lost 3 bases and the J gene lost 5 bases, with 17 bases spanning the gap. The chain's CDR3 is CASSFRRHWSDQPQHF. The DNA of the CDR3 is TGTGCCAGCAGTTTTAGGCGACACTGGTCGGATCAGCCCCAGCATTTT.

The chain uses TRBV13 and TRBJ1-2, with a tentative D call TRBD1 (6 bases). From germline, CDR1 is PRHDT and CDR2 FYEKMQ (reference sequence). This CDR3 is built from 14 residues. Trimming shortened V by 7 bases and J by 4 bases, and 16 bases separated the two germline ends. The CDR3 sequence is CASTERTVGYGYTF. In nucleotides, the CDR3 is TGTGCCAGCACCGAAAGGACAGTGGGCTATGGCTACACCTTC.

V is TRBV30 and J is TRBJ1-2, with no clear D. V gave up 8 bases and J gave up 0 bases, with 10 bases separating them. The germline CDR1 and CDR2 sequences are GTSNPN and SVGIG (reference sequence). This CDR3 spans 12 amino acids. The DNA for the CDR3 is TGTGCCCACAACCGGGCTAACTATGGCTACACCTTC. Its translation is CAHNRANYGYTF.

This clone was recorded once. This rearrangement joins TRBV28 to TRBJ2-5, with a tentative D call TRBD1 (8 bases). The J call may be wrong; the DNA end is better matched by TRBJ2-7. Germline CDR1 and CDR2: MDHEN and SYDVKM. This CDR3 is 14 amino acids long. The CDR3: CASSLTGEGPEQYF. In nucleotides, the CDR3 is TGTGCCAGCAGTTTGACAGGGGAGGGTCCCGAGCAGTACTTC.

The V and J genes are TRBV5-4 and TRBJ2-4; 14 bases match TRBD2. Germline trimming cut 3 bases from V and 7 bases from J; bases unmatched to any gene: 3. Germline V gives CDR1 SGHNT, CDR2 YYREEE (reference sequence). CDR3 size: 15 residues. CDR3 DNA sequence: TGTGCCAGCAGCTCGACTAGCGGGAGGGTGAACATTCAGTACTTC. Amino acid sequence: CASSSTSGRVNIQYF.

V gene TRBV28 combines with J gene TRBJ2-2; 7 bases match TRBD1. This CDR3 has 17 residues. Trimming cost V 6 bases and J 1 base; bases outside gene matches: 11. Germline loops: CDR1 MDHEN, CDR2 SYDVKM. The DNA of the CDR3 is TGTGCCAGCAGCTTGGTAGGGTACAGGGGGAACACCGGGGAGCTGTTTTTT. It translates to CASSLVGYRGNTGELFF.

This sequence joins TRBV28 and TRBJ2-1; possible D gene TRBD1, 6 bases. V was pared by 5 bases and J by 0 bases, with 11 bases between. Germline CDR1 reads MDHEN; CDR2 reads SYDVKM. The CDR3 extends over 15 amino acids. This CDR3 reads CASSLRGGSYNEQFF. The CDR3 DNA follows: TGTGCCAGCAGTCTAAGAGGGGGCTCCTACAATGAGCAGTTCTTC.

This chain joins TRBV30 and TRBJ1-2, with D possibly being TRBD1 (6 bases). The germline gives CDR1 GTSNPN, CDR2 SVGIG (reference sequence). CDR3 length equals 14 residues. Deletions cut 8 bases from V and 2 bases from J, with 18 bases between. The CDR3: CALLWAGANYGYTF. The CDR3 DNA reads as TGTGCCCTCCTCTGGGCAGGGGCGAACTATGGCTACACCTTC.

This clone was counted between two and nine times. The gene calls are TRBV25-1 and TRBJ1-5; D unclear. Trimming took 2 bases from V and 9 from J, leaving 14 bases between them. The CDR3 consists of 14 residues. Germline-derived CDR1 and CDR2 are MGHDK and SYGVNS. CDR3 residues: CASSEGFLFGPQHF. The CDR3 DNA reads as TGTGCCAGCAGTGAAGGCTTCCTCTTTGGGCCCCAGCATTTT.

The V gene is TRBV9, the J gene TRBJ2-7; D gene uncertain. Germline values: CDR1 SGDLS, CDR2 YYNGEE. The CDR3 spans 12 residues. Trimming took 3 bases from V and 7 from J, leaving 11 bases between them. CDR3 nucleotide sequence: TGTGCCAGCAGCGACGAGCCCGGGGAGCAGTACTTC. It encodes CASSDEPGEQYF.

This clone was detected only a few times. The chain carries TRBV10-3 and TRBJ2-7; D unclear. CDR1 is ENHRY, CDR2 SYGVKD, per germline. V lost 7 bases to trimming and J lost 11 bases, with 24 bases between them. This CDR3 is built from 14 residues. CDR3 bases: TGTGCCATCAAAGGTAGTGGAGACCCCGCGTTGGAGTACTTC. This translates into CAIKGSGDPALEYF.

The chain is built from TRBV6-1 and TRBJ1-2; D is perhaps TRBD1 (5 bases). The germline V gene encodes CDR1 MNHNS and CDR2 SASEGT. The length of the CDR3 is 14 residues. V was pared by 1 base and J by 6 bases, with 12 bases between. CDR3 sequence (DNA): TGTGCCAGCAGTGAAGGTCTCAGGGTGAATGGCTACACCTTC. It specifies CASSEGLRVNGYTF.

This clone was counted a few times. The CDR3, as DNA: TGTGCCAGCAGCGCCGGGACAGTTGAGACCCAGTACTTC. Translated: CASSAGTVETQYF. V gene TRBV9 combines with J gene TRBJ2-5; 7 nucleotides agree with TRBD1. V trimming: 3 bases; J trimming: 5 bases; junction bases outside the gene matches: 4. The CDR3 is made up of 13 amino acids. Germline V gene data show CDR1 as SGDLS and CDR2 as YYNGEE.

The chain has TRBV27 and TRBJ2-5, with 10 nucleotides matching TRBD2. CDR1 is MNHEY, CDR2 SMNVEV, per germline (reference sequence). J gave up 6 bases and V 10 bases, and 11 bases lay outside the gene matches. The CDR3 length is 14 residues. The CDR3 DNA follows: TGTGCCACCAAAGCGGGAGGGCTTCTAAAGACCCAGTACTTC. Its protein is CATKAGGLLKTQYF.

This chain joins TRBV5-6 and TRBJ2-2; the D is unclear. V shed 4 bases and J shed 6 bases, with 10 bases lying between them. CDR1 is SGHDT, CDR2 YYEEEE, per germline. The CDR3 totals 13 residues. The CDR3: CASSAEFAGELFF. In DNA form, the CDR3 reads TGTGCCAGCAGCGCCGAGTTCGCCGGGGAGCTGTTTTTT.

The V gene is TRBV10-3, the J gene TRBJ2-6; 14 positions agree with TRBD2. The V gene end was trimmed by 11 bases and the J gene end by 4 bases; junction bases not matched to a gene: 10. The CDR3 runs to 17 residues. The germline CDR1 and CDR2 sequences are ENHRY and SYGVKD. CDR3 sequence reads: CAAQGLAGVEGANVLTF. For the CDR3, the DNA is TGTGCCGCCCAGGGACTAGCGGGAGTGGAAGGGGCCAACGTCCTGACTTTC.

The chain combines TRBV7-3 with TRBJ2-3, with 7 bases matching TRBD2. This CDR3 has 15 residues. Germline assignment: CDR1 SGHTA and CDR2 FQGTGA. J lost 6 bases, V lost 5 bases, and 11 bases had no gene match. This chain's CDR3 is CASSPRVGGADTQYF. Written as DNA, the CDR3 is TGTGCCAGCAGCCCGAGGGTGGGAGGGGCGGATACGCAGTATTTT.

This chain connects TRBV9 to TRBJ2-5; D might be TRBD2 (6 bases). Trimming stripped 2 bases from V and 5 bases from J, with 10 bases between. The germline gives CDR1 SGDLS, CDR2 YYNGEE. The CDR3 extends over 13 amino acids. CDR3 residues: CASSVSGRETQYF. The DNA of the CDR3 is TGTGCCAGCAGCGTCTCTGGGAGGGAGACCCAGTACTTC.